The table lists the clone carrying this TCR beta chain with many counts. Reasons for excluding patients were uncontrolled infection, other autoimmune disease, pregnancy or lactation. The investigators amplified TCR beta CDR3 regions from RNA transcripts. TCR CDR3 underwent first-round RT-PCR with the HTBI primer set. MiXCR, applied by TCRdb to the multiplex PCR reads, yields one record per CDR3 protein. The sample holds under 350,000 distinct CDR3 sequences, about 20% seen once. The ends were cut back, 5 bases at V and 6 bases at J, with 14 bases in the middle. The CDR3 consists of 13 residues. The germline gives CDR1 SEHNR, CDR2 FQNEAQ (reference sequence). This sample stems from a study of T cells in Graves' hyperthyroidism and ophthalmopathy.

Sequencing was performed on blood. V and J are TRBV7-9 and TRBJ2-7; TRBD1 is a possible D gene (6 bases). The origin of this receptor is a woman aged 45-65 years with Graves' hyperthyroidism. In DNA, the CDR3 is TGTGCCAGCAGCCCAGCCATCAGGGGCGAGCAGTACTTC. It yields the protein CASSPAIRGEQYF.